The rows below give T cell receptor beta chains drawn from one sample of a study of T-cell memory formation after mild COVID-19. Using its own MiXCR run on the 5' RACE reads, TCRdb lists one record per CDR3 protein. Of about 200,000 distinct CDR3 sequences in the sample, 9% to 10% were seen once. Sequencing was carried out using PBMCs or a T cell subset sorted from them (not recorded which). All receptors come from a young man who had mild COVID-19 (a few samples of this study predate the infection). Cell type and time point are not known. Each CDR3 is given with its conserved first and last residue. A D gene is named only where the DNA matches it firmly. Rows may omit the clone size; those that give it use once, few, many or a size class.

>few|TRBJ1-2|TRBD1|TRBV7-2
CASSLSRGEGAGYTF
TGTGCCAGCAGCTTATCGCGAGGGGAGGGGGCTGGCTACACCTTC
>NA|TRBJ1-4|NA|TRBV12-3/TRBV12-4
CASSPGWGATNEKLFF
TGTGCCAGCAGCCCCGGGTGGGGGGCCACTAATGAAAAACTGTTTTTT
>few|TRBJ2-1|NA|TRBV5-1
CASSLEVMGNEQFF
TGCGCCAGCAGCTTGGAAGTCATGGGGAATGAGCAGTTCTTC
>many|TRBJ2-5|NA|TRBV12-3/TRBV12-4
CASSSRVQETQYF
TGTGCCAGCAGTTCCAGGGTCCAAGAGACCCAGTACTTC
>many|TRBJ2-1|NA|TRBV28
CASSSSGTRRSYNEQFF
TGTGCCAGCAGTTCCTCCGGGACCAGGCGCTCCTACAATGAGCAGTTCTTC
>few|TRBJ1-5|TRBD1|TRBV7-2
CASSRWTGNLPQHF
TGTGCCAGCAGCCGATGGACAGGGAATCTGCCCCAGCATTTT
>many|TRBJ1-1|TRBD1|TRBV29-1
CSVRDRTRDTEAFF
TGCAGCGTTAGGGACAGAACGAGGGACACTGAAGCTTTCTTT
>few|TRBJ1-1|TRBD1|TRBV9
CASSATTRGHTEAFF
TGTGCCAGCAGCGCCACGACAAGGGGGCACACTGAAGCTTTCTTT
>many|TRBJ2-1|NA|TRBV18
CASSPPVGTYNEQFF
TGTGCCAGCTCACCCCCCGTTGGCACCTACAATGAGCAGTTCTTC
>NA|TRBJ2-3|NA|TRBV4-3
CASSQEVGGGGTLFTDTQYF
TGCGCCAGCAGCCAAGAAGTAGGAGGCGGGGGCACCCTTTTCACAGATACGCAGTATTTT
>NA|TRBJ2-1|NA|TRBV24-1
CATSPGWVGEQFF
TGTGCCACCAGTCCAGGATGGGTCGGTGAGCAGTTCTTC
>NA|TRBJ1-5|TRBD1|TRBV6-6
CASSSTGGVNQPQHF
TGTGCCAGCAGTTCGACAGGGGGCGTTAATCAGCCCCAGCATTTT
>NA|TRBJ2-2|NA|TRBV6-1
CASSRDGTNTGELFF
TGTGCCAGCAGTCGGGACGGAACGAACACCGGGGAGCTGTTTTTT
>few|TRBJ1-2|TRBD1|TRBV11-2
CASSLGGGAGYTF
TGTGCCAGCAGCTTAGGAGGGGGCGCAGGCTACACCTTC
>NA|TRBJ1-1|NA|TRBV20-1
CSAKRTGMNTEAFF
TGCAGTGCTAAAAGAACAGGGATGAACACTGAAGCTTTCTTT
>few|TRBJ2-2|NA|TRBV6-5
CASSGGGLGTGELFF
TGTGCCAGCAGTGGGGGGGGGCTGGGCACCGGGGAGCTGTTTTTT
>many|TRBJ2-5|NA|TRBV6-5
CASSYERQTPFQYF
TGTGCCAGCAGTTACGAAAGACAGACCCCGTTCCAGTACTTC
>few|TRBJ2-7|NA|TRBV5-1
CASSTRPPQIYEQYF
TGCGCCAGCAGCACAAGGCCACCTCAAATCTACGAGCAGTACTTC
>NA|TRBJ1-5|NA|TRBV30
CAWSVSLEGQPQHF
TGTGCCTGGAGTGTCTCTCTCGAGGGACAGCCCCAGCATTTT
>NA|TRBJ2-2|TRBD1|TRBV5-1
CASSLRTGGTGELFF
TGCGCCAGCAGCTTGAGGACAGGGGGCACCGGGGAGCTGTTTTTT
>NA|TRBJ2-5|NA|TRBV23-1
CASCIEETQYF
TGCGCCAGCTGTATTGAAGAGACCCAGTACTTC
>many|TRBJ2-1|TRBD2|TRBV18
CASSPQRGDDNEQFF
TGTGCCAGCTCACCACAGCGGGGGGATGACAATGAGCAGTTCTTC
>NA|TRBJ1-5|NA|TRBV7-2
CASSLQEGNQPQHF
TGTGCCAGCAGCTTACAGGAAGGCAATCAGCCCCAGCATTTT
>many|TRBJ2-3|NA|TRBV7-2
CASSLVAAGEDTQYF
TGTGCCAGCAGCTTAGTGGCGGCAGGGGAAGATACGCAGTATTTT
>few|TRBJ1-1|NA|TRBV4-2
CASSLPIQGENTEAFF
TGTGCCAGCAGCCTACCTATACAGGGTGAGAACACTGAAGCTTTCTTT
>many|TRBJ2-1|NA|TRBV15
CATSREPDSRYNEQFF
TGTGCCACCAGCAGAGAACCGGACTCACGATACAATGAGCAGTTCTTC
>many|TRBJ2-3|TRBD2|TRBV7-2
CASSLASSGSGTDTQYF
TGTGCCAGCAGCTTAGCGTCTAGCGGGTCCGGCACAGATACGCAGTATTTT
>few|TRBJ1-1|NA|TRBV29-1
CSVKLRNTEAFF
TGCAGCGTTAAACTCAGGAACACTGAAGCTTTCTTT
>NA|TRBJ1-5|TRBD1|TRBV5-4
CASSLQGGGQPQHF
TGTGCCAGCAGCTTGCAGGGGGGCGGTCAGCCCCAGCATTTT
>few|TRBJ1-1|NA|TRBV2
CATREGTEAFF
TGTGCCACTAGGGAGGGGACTGAAGCTTTCTTT
>NA|TRBJ2-3|TRBD2|TRBV7-2
CASSPGLAEAMQYF
TGTGCCAGCAGCCCCGGACTAGCGGAAGCCATGCAGTATTTT
>many|TRBJ2-1|TRBD2|TRBV15
CATSSGGYNEQFF
TGTGCCACCAGCAGCGGGGGGTACAATGAGCAGTTCTTC
>few|TRBJ1-2|NA|TRBV7-2
CASSAPPGGGNGYTF
TGTGCCAGCAGCGCCCCACCCGGCGGGGGCAATGGCTACACCTTC
>NA|TRBJ2-3|NA|TRBV5-1
CASSFLLADPSSTDTQYF
TGCGCCAGCAGCTTTTTACTCGCGGACCCCTCAAGCACAGATACGCAGTATTTT
>NA|TRBJ2-1|NA|TRBV20-1
CSRRESSYNEQFF
TGCAGTCGGAGGGAAAGCTCATACAATGAGCAGTTCTTC
>few|TRBJ2-5|TRBD1|TRBV11-2
CASNSGSDRGTQYF
TGTGCCAGCAACTCAGGCAGCGACAGGGGGACCCAGTACTTC
>many|TRBJ2-3|TRBD2|TRBV5-1
CASSDDSGGTDTQYF
TGCGCCAGCAGCGACGATAGCGGGGGCACAGATACGCAGTATTTT
>many|TRBJ2-5|NA|TRBV28
CASSQTGSRETQYF
TGTGCCAGCAGCCAAACAGGGTCGCGGGAGACCCAGTACTTC
>many|TRBJ1-1|NA|TRBV12-3/TRBV12-4
CASRPQNTEAFF
TGTGCCAGCAGGCCACAGAACACTGAAGCTTTCTTT
>NA|TRBJ2-2|NA|TRBV14
CASSQRRVTGELFF
TGTGCCAGCAGCCAACGACGCGTCACCGGGGAGCTGTTTTTT
>few|TRBJ1-6|NA|TRBV3-1
CASSLHGEGDNSPLHF
TGTGCCAGCAGCCTCCATGGGGAGGGGGATAATTCACCCCTCCACTTT